The TCR beta chain described here comes from a study of T cells in women clearing cervical HPV infection. Worth noting for this clone: The sequenced fragment ends 3 residues before the CDR3 boundary, so the rest is inferred from the germline J gene.

Generated by immunoSEQ multiplex PCR, the TCRdb table keeps only in-frame clones and is missing some. With about 19,000 clones in the sample, the ten largest clones hold roughly a sixth. The V gene lost 4 bases and the J gene lost 3 bases, with 14 bases spanning the gap. The CDR3 length is 15 residues. Germline V gives CDR1 SGHRS, CDR2 YFSETQ. Input material: blood buffy coat. This TCR was sampled from a woman aged 18 to 75 with a cervical HPV16 infection that either progressed to CIN3+ or cleared (not recorded which). The chain is built from TRBV5-1 and TRBJ1-5; D possibly corresponds to TRBD1 (6 bases). The CDR3 loop is CASSKEGQYNQPQHF. CDR3 DNA, as far as it was read: TGCGCCAGCAGCAAAGAAGGACAGTACAATCAGCCC.